This T cell receptor (beta chain) was recovered during a study of blood T cells in healthy people across ages. With a J-beta primer mix and a sample-barcoded 5' primer, a second PCR ran about 6 to 11 cycles. Template switching added a 12-random-nucleotide identifier to every cDNA molecule. TCRdb re-analysed the 5' RACE reads in MiXCR, keeping a single row per CDR3 protein. The repertoire holds 700,000 to 800,000 distinct CDR3 sequences, with 35% to 45% as singletons. J gave up 1 base and V 5 bases, and 6 bases lay outside the gene matches. The CDR3 extends over 15 amino acids. The germline CDR1 and CDR2 sequences are WSHSY and SAAADI. This clonotype has a count of ten or more. The antigen is not known. Points from the study as a whole: Long-lived donors exceeded aged donors in naive CD4+ cells and diversity.

The sequence derives from a woman aged 60-70 years in good health. Sequences were obtained from blood. This chain connects TRBV10-2 to TRBJ2-5; TRBD1 aligns across 8 bases. In DNA form, the CDR3 reads TGCGCCAGCAGTACCGGGACAGGAGGCCAAGAGACCCAGTACTTC. Translated, it gives CASSTGTGGQETQYF.